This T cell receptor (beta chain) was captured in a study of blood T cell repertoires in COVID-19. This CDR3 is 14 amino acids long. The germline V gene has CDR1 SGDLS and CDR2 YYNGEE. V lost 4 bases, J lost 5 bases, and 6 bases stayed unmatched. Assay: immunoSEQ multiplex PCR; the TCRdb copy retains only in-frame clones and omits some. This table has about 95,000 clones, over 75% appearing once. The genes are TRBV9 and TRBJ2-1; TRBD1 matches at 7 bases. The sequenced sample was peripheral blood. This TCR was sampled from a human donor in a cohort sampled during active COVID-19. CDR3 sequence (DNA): TGTGCCAGCAGCCCCGGGGACAGTGACAATGAGCAGTTCTTC. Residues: CASSPGDSDNEQFF.